The rows below give T cell receptor beta chains drawn from one sample of a study of blood T cell dynamics during melanoma immunotherapy. The table came from immunoSEQ multiplex PCR; TCRdb's copy has only in-frame clones and leaves some out. The repertoire consists of 25,000 to 30,000 clones, with 75% to 90% occurring once and the leading ten covering 10%. The sequencing here drew on blood, taken from a patient treated with checkpoint blockade. These receptors were collected from a human donor with melanoma. CDR3s include the opening cysteine and the closing phenylalanine or tryptophan. D genes are given only for firm matches. Size tells how often a clone was seen (once, few, many) or the class of an expanded clone, and some rows leave it out.

D gene: TRBD1; V gene: TRBV7-8; J gene: TRBJ2-1; clone size: -; CDR3 protein: CASSLGSVNRGKHEQFF; CDR3 DNA: TGTGCCAGCAGCTTAGGGAGTGTGAACAGGGGGAAACATGAGCAGTTCTTC
D gene: -; V gene: TRBV5-1; J gene: TRBJ2-6; clone size: -; CDR3 protein: CASSPREQGSGANVLTF; CDR3 DNA: TGCGCCAGCAGCCCGAGAGAACAGGGTTCTGGGGCCAACGTCCTGACTTTC
D gene: TRBD2; V gene: TRBV27; J gene: TRBJ2-3; clone size: -; CDR3 protein: CASSPLGLVTQYF; CDR3 DNA: TGTGCCAGCAGTCCCCTGGGACTAGTTACGCAGTATTTT
D gene: TRBD1; V gene: TRBV6-6; J gene: TRBJ2-7; clone size: few; CDR3 protein: CASSYPKSIQGYEQYF; CDR3 DNA: TGTGCCAGCAGTTACCCTAAATCCATACAGGGGTACGAGCAGTACTTC
D gene: -; V gene: TRBV21-1; J gene: TRBJ1-2; clone size: -; CDR3 protein: CASSMGPGSPFSYGYTF; CDR3 DNA: TGTGCCAGCAGCATGGGGCCCGGCAGCCCCTTTTCCTATGGCTACACCTTC
D gene: -; V gene: TRBV6-1; J gene: TRBJ2-7; clone size: -; CDR3 protein: CASSDLLGIPDGYEQYF; CDR3 DNA: TGTGCCAGCAGTGACCTACTAGGTATCCCAGACGGATACGAGCAGTACTTC
D gene: -; V gene: TRBV7-9; J gene: TRBJ1-2; clone size: few; CDR3 protein: CASSFEGEGYTF; CDR3 DNA: TGTGCCAGCAGCTTTGAAGGGGAAGGCTACACCTTC
D gene: -; V gene: TRBV28; J gene: TRBJ1-1; clone size: -; CDR3 protein: CASSLGAANTEAFF; CDR3 DNA: TGTGCCAGCAGTCTTGGGGCAGCAAACACTGAAGCTTTCTTT
D gene: TRBD2; V gene: TRBV19; J gene: TRBJ2-3; clone size: -; CDR3 protein: CASSPRLARTDTQYF; CDR3 DNA: TGTGCCAGTAGTCCCCGACTAGCCCGCACAGATACGCAGTATTTT
D gene: TRBD1; V gene: TRBV9; J gene: TRBJ2-7; clone size: -; CDR3 protein: CASSVAGTGSSEQYF; CDR3 DNA: TGTGCCAGCAGCGTAGCTGGGACAGGGTCTTCCGAGCAGTACTTC
D gene: TRBD2; V gene: TRBV4-2; J gene: TRBJ2-1; clone size: -; CDR3 protein: CASSQELAGGNNEQFF; CDR3 DNA: TGTGCCAGCAGCCAAGAATTAGCGGGGGGAAACAATGAGCAGTTCTTC
D gene: -; V gene: TRBV5-1; J gene: TRBJ2-5; clone size: -; CDR3 protein: CASSFTGNGETQYF; CDR3 DNA: TGCGCCAGCAGCTTCACAGGGAACGGCGAGACCCAGTACTTC
D gene: -; V gene: TRBV9; J gene: TRBJ2-7; clone size: once; CDR3 protein: CASSGGTRGYEQYF; CDR3 DNA: TGTGCCAGCAGCGGTGGGACCCGGGGCTACGAGCAGTACTTC
D gene: -; V gene: TRBV6-5; J gene: TRBJ1-1; clone size: -; CDR3 protein: CASSYSYRDTEAFF; CDR3 DNA: TGTGCCAGCAGTTACTCTTACAGGGACACTGAAGCTTTCTTT
D gene: TRBD1; V gene: TRBV6-5; J gene: TRBJ2-5; clone size: -; CDR3 protein: CASSYGTGGETQYF; CDR3 DNA: TGTGCCAGCAGTTACGGGACAGGGGGGGAGACCCAGTACTTC
D gene: -; V gene: TRBV5-1; J gene: TRBJ1-3; clone size: once; CDR3 protein: CASSPTTPTGTGNTIYF; CDR3 DNA: TGCGCCAGCAGCCCAACTACACCTACAGGAACTGGAAACACCATATATTTT
D gene: TRBD1; V gene: TRBV13; J gene: TRBJ2-3; clone size: -; CDR3 protein: CASSPYRTGSADTQYF; CDR3 DNA: TGTGCCAGCAGCCCCTATAGGACAGGGTCCGCAGATACGCAGTATTTT
D gene: TRBD1; V gene: TRBV4-1; J gene: TRBJ2-1; clone size: -; CDR3 protein: CASSLRGIQGAGSYNEQFF; CDR3 DNA: TGCGCCAGCAGCCTACGAGGCATACAGGGGGCGGGCTCCTACAATGAGCAGTTCTTC